Following are 9 T cell receptor beta chains from one sample sequenced in a study of cytomegalovirus exposure and HLA in healthy donors (dated by TCRdb to about 2017). Receptors were amplified or captured by the immunoSEQ multiplex PCR assay. For the multiplex PCR, a mixture combining 60 forward primers for TCR Vbeta segments and 13 reverse primers for TCR Jbeta segments was used. TCRdb provides this immuneACCESS table in a form limited to in-frame rearrangements. Some clones are lacking; in checked studies, under half of them reflect an unresolved V gene, and why the rest are absent is not known. Present in this sample are roughly 180,000 clones, about 83% of which were seen just once. Roughly 2.7% of the sample is taken by the ten largest. The specimen was PBMCs. Receptor source: a female donor in good health and CMV-seronegative.

The chain joins TRBV6-1 to TRBJ2-3; 7 nucleotides align to TRBD2. Germline V lookup: CDR1 MNHNS, CDR2 SASEGT. This CDR3 contains 18 residues. Trimming took 1 base from V and 5 from J; bases not matched to a gene: 15. The CDR3: CASSEVTFEAGKVDTQYF. For the CDR3, the DNA is TGTGCCAGCAGTGAAGTTACTTTCGAAGCGGGGAAGGTAGATACGCAGTATTTT.

The chain has TRBV30 and TRBJ2-1; D may be TRBD2 (6 bases). Trimming stripped 2 bases from V and 3 bases from J, with 8 bases between. CDR1 and CDR2 (germline): GTSNPN, SVGIG (reference sequence). The CDR3 contains 13 residues. The CDR3 reads CAWSRGLYNEQFF. The CDR3 region has the DNA TGTGCCTGGAGTAGGGGACTCTACAATGAGCAGTTCTTC.

This chain connects TRBV6-5 to TRBJ1-1; tentatively, D is TRBD1 (5 bases). The CDR3 is made up of 12 amino acids. Germline V lookup: CDR1 MNHEY, CDR2 SVGAGI. V was shortened by 2 bases and J by 7 bases, with 8 bases between the two germline ends. The CDR3 is CASSYGGGEAFF. The CDR3 DNA reads as TGTGCCAGCAGTTACGGGGGGGGTGAAGCTTTCTTT.

The chain uses TRBV12-5 and TRBJ2-3; tentatively, D is TRBD2 (5 bases). The CDR3 totals 15 residues. With 5 bases removed from V and 4 bases from J, the gap between germline ends came to 16 bases. Germline V gene sequence: CDR1 LGHNT, CDR2 FRNRAP. For the CDR3, the DNA is TGTGCTAGTGGTCTTGCTAGCTTGGGTTCAGATACGCAGTATTTT. Protein product: CASGLASLGSDTQYF.

The chain has TRBV7-9 and TRBJ2-7, with TRBD2 identical over 7 bases. Germline V gene lookup returns CDR1 SEHNR and CDR2 FQNEAQ (reference sequence). CDR3 length equals 17 residues. The junction had 11 bases not matched to a gene; V was cut back by 2 bases and J by 1 base. CDR3 loop: CASSLSLGGSLSYEQYF. In DNA, the CDR3 is TGTGCCAGCAGCTTAAGTCTCGGCGGGAGCCTTTCCTACGAGCAGTACTTC.

This chain uses TRBV14 with TRBJ1-5; no reliable D call. Trimming removed 1 base at V and 0 bases at J, with 7 bases between. CDR1 is SGHDN, CDR2 FVKESK, per germline. The CDR3 extends over 15 amino acids. In DNA form, the CDR3 reads TGTGCCAGCAGCCAAGCCCAAAATAGCAATCAGCCCCAGCATTTT. Its protein product is CASSQAQNSNQPQHF. The full variable domain, its missing parts supplied by reference TRBV14 and TRBJ1-5, is EAGVTQFPSHSVIEKGQTVTLRCDPISGHDNLYWYRRVMGKEIKFLLHFVKESKQDESGMPNNRFLAERTGGTYSTLKVQPAELEDSGVYFCASSQAQNSNQPQHFGDGTRLSIL.

The sample holds a few counts of this clone. The V and J genes are TRBV12-2 and TRBJ1-1. TRBV12-2 is a pseudogene segment. This CDR3 is built from 15 residues. CDR3 protein: CASRPGWLSNTEAFF. The DNA of the CDR3 is TGTGCAAGTCGCCCGGGATGGCTTAGCAACACTGAAGCTTTCTTT.

The V call is TRBV29-1, the J call TRBJ2-3, with 9 nucleotides matching TRBD2. The trim removed 5 bases at V and 0 bases at J, leaving 12 bases unmatched. The CDR3 totals 17 residues. Germline V gives CDR1 SQVTM, CDR2 ANQGSEA. CDR3 sequence (DNA): TGCAGCGTTTTAGCGGGAGCGGGGGGAATTAGCACAGATACGCAGTATTTT. Translated, it gives CSVLAGAGGISTDTQYF.

This clone has only a few counts. The rearrangement joins TRBV7-2 to TRBJ1-1, with 7 bases fitting TRBD1. The CDR3 loop spans 14 amino acids. Germline V lookup: CDR1 SGHTA, CDR2 FQGNSA. V was pared by 5 bases and J by 11 bases, with 14 bases of the junction left unmatched. The CDR3 nucleotides read TGTGCCAGCAGCCCCTTCCAGGGGGTAAATCGGGCTTTCTTT. This gives the protein CASSPFQGVNRAFF. The complete variable domain, with remaining parts taken from reference TRBV7-2 and TRBJ1-1, reads GAGVSQSPSNKVTEKGKDVELRCDPISGHTALYWYRQSLGQGLEFLIYFQGNSAPDKSGLPSDRFSAERTGGSVSTLTIQRTQQEDSAVYLCASSPFQGVNRAFFGQGTRLTVV.